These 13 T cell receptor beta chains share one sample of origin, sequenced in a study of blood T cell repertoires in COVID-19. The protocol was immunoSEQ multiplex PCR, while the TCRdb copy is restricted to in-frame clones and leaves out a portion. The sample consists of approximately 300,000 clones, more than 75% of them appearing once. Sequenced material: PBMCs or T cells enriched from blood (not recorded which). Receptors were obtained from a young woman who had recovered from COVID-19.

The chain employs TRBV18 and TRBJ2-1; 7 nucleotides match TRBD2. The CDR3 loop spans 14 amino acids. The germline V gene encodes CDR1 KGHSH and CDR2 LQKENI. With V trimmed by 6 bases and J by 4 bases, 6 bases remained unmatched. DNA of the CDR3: TGTGCCAGCTCCCTCGGGGGGTCTTACAATGAGCAGTTCTTC. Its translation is CASSLGGSYNEQFF.

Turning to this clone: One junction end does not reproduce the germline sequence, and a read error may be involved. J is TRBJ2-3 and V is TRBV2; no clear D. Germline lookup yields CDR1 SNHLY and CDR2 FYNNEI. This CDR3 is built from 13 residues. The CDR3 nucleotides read TGTGCCAGCAGAGAAGATCTCACAGATACGCAGTATTTT. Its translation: CASREDLTDTQYF.

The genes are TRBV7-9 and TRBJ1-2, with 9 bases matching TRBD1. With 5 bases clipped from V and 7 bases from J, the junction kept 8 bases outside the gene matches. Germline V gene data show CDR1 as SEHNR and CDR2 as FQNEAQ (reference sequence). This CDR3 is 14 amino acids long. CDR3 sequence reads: CASSNLVTGGGYTF. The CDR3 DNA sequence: TGTGCCAGCAGCAACTTGGTGACAGGGGGTGGCTACACCTTC.

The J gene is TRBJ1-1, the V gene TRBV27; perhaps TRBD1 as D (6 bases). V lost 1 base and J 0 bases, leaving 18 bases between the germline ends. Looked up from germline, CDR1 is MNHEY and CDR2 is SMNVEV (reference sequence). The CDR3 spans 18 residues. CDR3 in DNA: TGTGCCAGCAGTTTATTAGCCCTTCCAGGGGCCCTGAACACTGAAGCTTTCTTT. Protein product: CASSLLALPGALNTEAFF.

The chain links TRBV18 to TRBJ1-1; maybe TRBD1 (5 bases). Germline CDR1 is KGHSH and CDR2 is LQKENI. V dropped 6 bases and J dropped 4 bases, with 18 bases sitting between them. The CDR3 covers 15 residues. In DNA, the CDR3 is TGTGCCAGCTCCCTAGACAACGCGGGGGGCACTGAAGCTTTCTTT. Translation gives CASSLDNAGGTEAFF.

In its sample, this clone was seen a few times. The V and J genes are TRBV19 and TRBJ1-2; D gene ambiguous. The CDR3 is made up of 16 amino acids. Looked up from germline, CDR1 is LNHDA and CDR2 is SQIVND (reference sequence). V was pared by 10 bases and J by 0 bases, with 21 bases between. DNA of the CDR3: TGTGCCACGTTCACAATCGGAGCAGAAACTAACTATGGCTACACCTTC. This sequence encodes CATFTIGAETNYGYTF.

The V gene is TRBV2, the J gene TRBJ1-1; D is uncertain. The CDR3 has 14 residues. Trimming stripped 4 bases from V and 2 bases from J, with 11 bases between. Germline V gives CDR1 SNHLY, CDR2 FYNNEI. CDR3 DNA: TGTGCCAGCAGTGGGCGACAACACAACACTGAAGCTTTCTTT. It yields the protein CASSGRQHNTEAFF.

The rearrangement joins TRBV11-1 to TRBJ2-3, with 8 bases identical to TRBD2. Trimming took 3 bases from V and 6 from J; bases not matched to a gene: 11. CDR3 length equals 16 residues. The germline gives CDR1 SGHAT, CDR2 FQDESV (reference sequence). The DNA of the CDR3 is TGTGCCAGCAGCTTTATCGGACTAGCCGGGTCGGATACGCAGTATTTT. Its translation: CASSFIGLAGSDTQYF. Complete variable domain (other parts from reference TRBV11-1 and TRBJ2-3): EAEVAQSPRYKITEKSQAVAFWCDPISGHATLYWYRQILGQGPELLVQFQDESVVDDSQLPKDRFSAERLKGVDSTLKIQPAELGDSAMYLCASSFIGLAGSDTQYFGPGTRLTVL.

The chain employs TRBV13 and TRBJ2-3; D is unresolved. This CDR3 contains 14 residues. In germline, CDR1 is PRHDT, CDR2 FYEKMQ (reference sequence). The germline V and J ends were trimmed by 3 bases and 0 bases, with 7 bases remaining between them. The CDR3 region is CASSLRRSTDTQYF. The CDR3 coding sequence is TGTGCCAGCAGCTTGAGGCGGAGCACAGATACGCAGTATTTT.

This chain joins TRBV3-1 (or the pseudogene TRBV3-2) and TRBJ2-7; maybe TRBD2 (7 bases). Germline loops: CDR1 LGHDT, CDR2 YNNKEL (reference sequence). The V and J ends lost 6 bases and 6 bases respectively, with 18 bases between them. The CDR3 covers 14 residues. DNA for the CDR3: TGTGCCAGCAGAGGGGGGGCTAGCTTGGGCGAGCAGTACTTC. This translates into CASRGGASLGEQYF.

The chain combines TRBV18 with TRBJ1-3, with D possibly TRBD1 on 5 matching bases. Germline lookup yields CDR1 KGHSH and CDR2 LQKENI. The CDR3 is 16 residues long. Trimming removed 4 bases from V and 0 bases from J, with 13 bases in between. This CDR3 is CASSQYKGLSGNTIYF. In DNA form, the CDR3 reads TGTGCCAGCTCACAATATAAGGGGCTCTCTGGAAACACCATATATTTT.

CDR3 residues: CASSPTGTDNSPLHF. For the CDR3, the DNA is TGCGCCAGCAGCCCCACAGGGACCGATAATTCACCCCTCCACTTT. The rearrangement uses TRBV5-1 and TRBJ1-6; D may be TRBD1 (6 bases). Trimming shortened V by 4 bases and J by 5 bases, and 13 bases separated the two germline ends. There are 15 residues in the CDR3. Per the germline V gene, CDR1 is SGHRS and CDR2 is YFSETQ.

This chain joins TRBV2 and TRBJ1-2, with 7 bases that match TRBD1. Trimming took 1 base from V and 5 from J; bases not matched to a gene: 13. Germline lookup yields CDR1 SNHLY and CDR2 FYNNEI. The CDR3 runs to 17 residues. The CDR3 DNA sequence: TGTGCCAGCAGTGAAGATGCCCTTGTGAAGGGGGCATATGGCTACACCTTC. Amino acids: CASSEDALVKGAYGYTF.